This T cell receptor beta chain derives from a study of neoadjuvant anti-PD-1 for oral cavity cancer (dated by TCRdb to the early 2020s). In terms of the full investigation: Before curative-intent surgical resection, most patients were given three to four biweekly doses of nivolumab at 3 mg/kg. Patients with complete response, partial response or stable disease by RECIST 1.1 were defined as responders, whereas patients with progression were defined as non-responders. Patients who did not progress were given a fourth nivolumab dose at about day 43 and had definitive surgical resection on days 50-56. An approximately 34% response rate was observed in the parent correlative cohort, in which more than nine patients were included.

The germline V gene (reference sequence) sets CDR1 to SEHNR and CDR2 to FQNEAQ. V lost 1 base and J lost 10 bases, and the count of bases not matched to a germline gene is 7. Spanning cysteine to phenylalanine, the CDR3 consists of 14 amino acids. Kept here is only the CDR3 DNA, which spans 42 bases and is read in frame from base 1. For deep sequencing, each PBMC sample was run in six replicates, with libraries mostly built from roughly 460 ng of input genomic DNA. The immunoSEQ hsTCRbeta kit was used to prepare TCRbeta libraries according to the manufacturer's instructions. Sequencing of the completed libraries took place using an Illumina NovaSeq 6000 S4 flow cell after they had been pooled to 2.5 to 3.5 nM. As for how the authors treated the data: The immunoSEQ Analyzer was used for raw data preprocessing and quality control. The analysis was limited to productive rearrangements, and each clonotype was defined by a unique CDR3 amino acid sequence. Repertoire clonality was estimated as the Gini-Simpson index, which was calculated using the R package tcR. Student's t test was used to compare Gini indices, while Pearson correlation assessed associations with tumor size change. TCRdb obtained this table from immuneACCESS and retained in-frame rearrangements with V and J assigned. These tables miss some clones; where compared with another copy, unresolved V genes account for less than half of the shortfall, and the remainder is unexplained. That table furnishes V, J and clone size, whereas the DNA furnished D and trimming. In this sample the table shows approximately 7,000 clones, approximately 75% of which occur a single time. The top ten constitute around 2.9% of the sample.

The paper's findings and limits, for the study overall: Only a few patients per response group were included in the TCR analyses, and larger cohorts for validation were called for by the authors. A higher pretreatment blood Treg/Th17 ratio correlated with both higher pretreatment blood TCRbeta clonality and lower post-treatment tumor TCRbeta clonality. After neoadjuvant nivolumab, significantly higher T cell clonality (Gini index) was found within PBMCs in non-responders than in responders.

Interpreted using the paper, the time point label stands for: before neoadjuvant nivolumab. The patients had newly diagnosed stage II-IVA oral cavity squamous cell carcinoma and had not received any prior systemic or radiation treatment. Everyone in the cohort had locally advanced, HPV-negative oral cavity squamous cell carcinoma. No culture maintenance or expansion was done, as the peripheral blood mononuclear cells went straight to analysis. Samples were obtained from a longitudinal correlative study of a single-arm phase II trial of neoadjuvant nivolumab in oral cavity squamous cell carcinoma. Subject-matched pre- and post-treatment PBMCs and tumors from three responders and three non-responders underwent genomic DNA-based TCRbeta sequencing. Peripheral blood mononuclear cells were collected before nivolumab treatment and were collected again after treatment, at the time of surgery. The Maxwell RSC DNA from Cells kit was used to isolate genomic DNA from PBMCs.

Worth noting for this clone: Its antigen target is currently unknown. Base qualities were left out, and no much larger clone turns up one base away.

This sequence originates from a person between 40 and 79 years old with oral cavity squamous cell carcinoma. The sample in question was PBMCs, obtained before nivolumab (anti-PD-1) treatment. Rearrangement joined TRBV7-9 to TRBJ1-1, with 9 bases aligning to TRBD1. In nucleotides, the sequence is TGTGCCAGCAGCTTAGGACAGGGGGACTTAGGAGCTTTCTTT. Its translation reads: CASSLGQGDLGAFF.